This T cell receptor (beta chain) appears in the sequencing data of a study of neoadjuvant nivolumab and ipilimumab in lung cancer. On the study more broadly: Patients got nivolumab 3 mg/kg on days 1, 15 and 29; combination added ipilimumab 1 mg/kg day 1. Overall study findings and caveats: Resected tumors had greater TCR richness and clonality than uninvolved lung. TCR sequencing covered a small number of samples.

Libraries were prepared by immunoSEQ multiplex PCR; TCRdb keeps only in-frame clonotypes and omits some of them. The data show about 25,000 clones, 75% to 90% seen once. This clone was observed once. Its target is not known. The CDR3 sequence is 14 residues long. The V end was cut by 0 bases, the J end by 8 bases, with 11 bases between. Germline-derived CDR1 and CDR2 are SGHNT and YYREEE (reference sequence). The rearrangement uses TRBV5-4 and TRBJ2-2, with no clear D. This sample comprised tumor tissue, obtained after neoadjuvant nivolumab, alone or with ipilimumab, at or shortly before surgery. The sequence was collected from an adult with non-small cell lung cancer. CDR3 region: CASSLGLPVGELFF. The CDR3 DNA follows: TGTGCCAGCAGCTTGGGACTCCCTGTAGGGGAGCTGTTTTTT.